Presented here are 3 T cell receptor beta chains from one specimen sequenced in a study of post-analysis software for immune sequencing data. These receptors' antigens are unknown. TCR beta libraries were prepared from cDNA with unique molecular identifiers. TCRdb processed the PCR reads anew with MiXCR; each CDR3 protein has one entry. The table includes more than 350,000 distinct CDR3 sequences, 30% to 40% detected once. Whole-study results and caveats: TRBV segments more frequent in patients than in controls numbered five and included TRBV5-6, TRBV5-1 and TRBV20-1.

The sequencing input was blood. The receptors come from a girl aged 2 to 10 with multiple sclerosis.

This rearrangement joins TRBV29-1 to TRBJ1-1; the match to TRBD1 covers 7 bases. CDR3 length: 15 residues. V gave up 8 bases and J gave up 4 bases; unmatched junction bases: 16. CDR1 SQVTM and CDR2 ANQGSEA come from the germline V gene. The CDR3 sequence is CSPFDRVTRGTEAFF. The CDR3 nucleotides are TGCAGCCCCTTCGACAGGGTAACGCGGGGCACTGAAGCTTTCTTT.

This clonotype was seen a handful of times. The CDR3 is CSVEDHLADQETQYF. DNA of the CDR3: TGCAGCGTTGAAGATCATTTAGCGGATCAAGAGACCCAGTACTTC. This rearrangement joins TRBV29-1 to TRBJ2-5; weak D call: TRBD2 (6 bases). The V gene lost 0 bases and the J gene lost 2 bases, with 13 bases spanning the gap. The CDR3 loop spans 15 amino acids. CDR1 is SQVTM, CDR2 ANQGSEA, per germline.

This clonotype was detected a few times. This chain joins TRBV20-1 and TRBJ2-7; D is unresolved. Germline CDR1 is DFQATT and CDR2 is SNEGSKA (reference sequence). V dropped 5 bases and J dropped 1 base, with 3 bases sitting between them. The CDR3 is 10 residues long. The CDR3 DNA sequence: TGCAGTGCTCTATCCTACGAGCAGTACTTC. Its protein is CSALSYEQYF.